These 2 T cell receptor beta chains came from one sample sequenced in a study of T cells in Graves' hyperthyroidism and ophthalmopathy. It was RNA transcripts that yielded the amplified TCR beta CDR3 regions. The HTBI primer set was used in a first-round RT-PCR of the TCR CDR3. MiXCR, run by TCRdb on the multiplex PCR reads, gives a single entry per CDR3 protein. The sample includes about 610,000 distinct CDR3 sequences, 40% to 55% seen only once; the top ten take 7.5% to 8.5%. Material for sequencing was peripheral blood or thyroid tissue (not recorded which). These receptor sequences come from a woman aged 18-29 years with Graves' hyperthyroidism.

This clonotype was observed at least ten times. The chain is built from TRBV19 and TRBJ2-5; the D gene is possibly TRBD1 (5 bases). V lost 4 bases and J 2 bases, leaving 11 bases between the germline ends. Germline V CDR1 and CDR2: LNHDA, SQIVND (reference sequence). This CDR3 contains 14 residues. CDR3 in DNA: TGTGCCAGTAGTAAGTCGACAGCGCAAGAGACCCAGTACTTC. It is translated as CASSKSTAQETQYF.

This clonotype has a single count. This sequence joins TRBV7-9 and TRBJ2-7, with 9 bases fitting TRBD2. CDR3 length: 14 amino acids. Losses at the gene ends were 4 bases for V and 2 bases for J; bases not matched to a gene: 3. Germline values: CDR1 SEHNR, CDR2 FQNEAQ (reference sequence). CDR3 DNA sequence: TGTGCCAGCAGCTATAGCGGGAGACCCTACGAGCAGTACTTC. This codes for CASSYSGRPYEQYF.